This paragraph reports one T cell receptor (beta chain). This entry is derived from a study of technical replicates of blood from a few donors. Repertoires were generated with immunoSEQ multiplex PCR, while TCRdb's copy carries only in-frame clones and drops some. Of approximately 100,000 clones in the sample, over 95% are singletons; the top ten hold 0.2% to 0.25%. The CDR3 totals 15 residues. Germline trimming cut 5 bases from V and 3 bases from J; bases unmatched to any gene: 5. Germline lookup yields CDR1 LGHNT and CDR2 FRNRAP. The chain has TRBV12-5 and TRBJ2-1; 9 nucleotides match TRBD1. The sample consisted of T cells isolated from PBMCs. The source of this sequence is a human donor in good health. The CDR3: CASGPRTGDYNEQFF. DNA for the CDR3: TGTGCTAGTGGTCCCCGGACAGGGGACTACAATGAGCAGTTCTTC. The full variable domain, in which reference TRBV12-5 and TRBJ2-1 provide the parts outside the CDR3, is DARVTQTPRHKVTEMGQEVTMRCQPILGHNTVFWYRQTMMQGLELLAYFRNRAPLDDSGMPKDRFSAEMPDATLATLKIQPSEPRDSAVYFCASGPRTGDYNEQFFGPGTRLTVL.